This record covers a single T cell receptor (beta chain). The sample is drawn from a study of blood T cell repertoires in COVID-19. Whole-study context: Researchers got acute and convalescent COVID-19 samples from the United States, Italy and Spain. T cells, B-cell-depleted T cells, or PBMCs provided the cDNA or gDNA that served as material.

In the authors' methods: Researchers report that nucleated cell counts were estimated from reference gene primer amplification. The data were produced by immunoSEQ multiplex PCR, yet TCRdb's version contains in-frame clones alone and is incomplete. Clonal size and the V and J genes are those of that table, whereas D and trimming came from the DNA. The sample records approximately 100,000 clones, around 89% being singletons. With 0 bases removed from V and 1 base from J, the gap between germline ends came to 10 bases. The CDR3 spans 16 residues. Germline V gene sequence: CDR1 LNHDA, CDR2 SQIVND (reference sequence).

Input material: peripheral blood. This TCR was recovered from a human donor with acute or convalescent COVID-19. The donor label of this sample is uncertain. The chain joins TRBV19 to TRBJ1-3, with D unresolved. The CDR3 loop reads CASSIDPRKSGNTIYF. In nucleotides, the CDR3 is TGTGCCAGTAGTATAGATCCCAGGAAATCTGGAAACACCATATATTTT.